This T cell receptor (beta chain) was retrieved from a study of CD8+CD57+ T cells in acquired aplastic anemia. The study's findings and limits: Significant differences in CD8+ Simpson's diversity were not observed between patients and controls.

CDR3 and TCR beta VDJ profiling relied on genomic DNA as the template. Each CDR3 protein is one row after TCRdb ran MiXCR on the reads. Of about 54,000 distinct CDR3 sequences listed, roughly three fifths are singletons. The authors sequenced patients whose flow cytometry had shown CD8+CD57+ cell expansion. On this clonotype: The antigen is not known.

V was clipped by 4 bases and J by 9 bases, with 17 bases between them. The CDR3 is 14 residues long. The germline gives CDR1 KGHDR, CDR2 SFDVKD. This rearrangement joins TRBV24-1 to TRBJ1-2; D unclear. The sequencing input was sorted CD4+, CD8+, or CD8+CD57+ T cells (not recorded which) from PBMCs. This TCR was recovered from a human donor with aplastic anemia. CDR3 loop: CATSDPPGVDSYTF. CDR3 bases: TGTGCCACCAGTGACCCCCCGGGCGTTGATAGCTACACCTTC.